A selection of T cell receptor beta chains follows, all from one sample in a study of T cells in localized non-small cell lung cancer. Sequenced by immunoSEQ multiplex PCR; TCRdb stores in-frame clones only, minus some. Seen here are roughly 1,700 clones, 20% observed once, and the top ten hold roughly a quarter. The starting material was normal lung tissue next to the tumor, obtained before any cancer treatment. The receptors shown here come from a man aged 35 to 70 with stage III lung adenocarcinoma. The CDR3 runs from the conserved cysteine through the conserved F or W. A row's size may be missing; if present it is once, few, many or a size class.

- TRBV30 CALDRYQETQYF
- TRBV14 CASSQDSRTGREQYF
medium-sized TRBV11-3 CASSLEPRQTYEQYF
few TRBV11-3 CASSIGGASSYNEQFF
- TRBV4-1 CASSRTSGGTGELFF
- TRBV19 CASRKGAGDYEQYF
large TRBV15 CATSRPGLAGSGANVLTF
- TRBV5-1 CASRRTSGTTDTQYF
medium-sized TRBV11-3 CASSLSAGGTDTQYF
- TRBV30 CAWSKLTGGTFGYTF
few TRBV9 CASSVASDCCEQYF
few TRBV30 CAWSSGGSYNSPLHF
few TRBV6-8 CASSSTGNTEAFF
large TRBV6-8 CASSTMNTEAFF
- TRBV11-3 CASSLREQPQAQYF